This TCR beta chain was sequenced in a study of regulatory T cells in long-lasting Graves disease. Time point here: newly diagnosed GD, antithyroid drugs for less than 3 months. Scientists built the TCR library using RNA that was extracted from PBMCs. The authors drew patients from an endocrinology department in Xi'an, China. With iRepertoire HTBI primers and Arm-PCR of CDR3 regions, TCR beta libraries were built. TCRdb reprocessed the multiplex PCR reads via MiXCR and lists one record per CDR3 protein. This table holds 580,000 or so distinct CDR3 sequences, 15% to 20% found once. The germline V gene encodes CDR1 WSHSY and CDR2 SAAADI. V shed 7 bases and J 6 bases; nucleotides not matched to a gene: 11. The CDR3 contains 15 residues. This clonotype was seen a handful of times. Its antigen remains unidentified. Whole-study findings and limits: Gene preferences differed: TRBV28, TRBJ1-2, TRBJ2-5 in persistent cases. Samples came from peripheral blood alone, without thyroid tissue.

The same sample was also studied in work on T cells in Graves' hyperthyroidism and ophthalmopathy.

The chain combines TRBV10-2 with TRBJ2-1; 8 nucleotides align to TRBD2. This material consisted of peripheral blood mononuclear cells (PBMCs), taken at new diagnosis, from a patient treated with antithyroid drugs. The TCR originated in a man aged 18 to 30 with Graves disease. CDR3 region: CASTSAGGSGNEQFF. CDR3 nucleotide sequence: TGCGCCAGCACGTCCGCGGGAGGTAGTGGCAATGAGCAGTTCTTC.